The source of this T cell receptor beta chain is a study of blood T cells in healthy people across ages. Germline V gives CDR1 SGHRS, CDR2 YFSETQ. The CDR3 is made up of 16 amino acids. V was pared by 3 bases and J by 4 bases, with 7 bases of the junction left unmatched. For every donor, a draw yielded around 10 milliliters of peripheral blood. The authors ran a second PCR of roughly 6 to 12 cycles using a sample-barcoded 5' primer and a J-beta primer mix. Every cDNA molecule carried a tag from a template-switch adaptor bearing 12 random nucleotides. Each CDR3 protein is one row after TCRdb ran MiXCR on the 5' RACE reads. The sample contains 650,000 to 900,000 distinct CDR3 sequences, under 80% of which appear only once.

V usage is TRBV5-1 and J usage is TRBJ2-5; 12 bases line up with TRBD1. The receptor was isolated from a young man in good health. The sequenced sample consisted of blood. Here the CDR3 reads CASSWGDRGLRETQYF. DNA for the CDR3: TGCGCCAGCAGCTGGGGGGACAGGGGGCTCCGAGAGACCCAGTACTTC.